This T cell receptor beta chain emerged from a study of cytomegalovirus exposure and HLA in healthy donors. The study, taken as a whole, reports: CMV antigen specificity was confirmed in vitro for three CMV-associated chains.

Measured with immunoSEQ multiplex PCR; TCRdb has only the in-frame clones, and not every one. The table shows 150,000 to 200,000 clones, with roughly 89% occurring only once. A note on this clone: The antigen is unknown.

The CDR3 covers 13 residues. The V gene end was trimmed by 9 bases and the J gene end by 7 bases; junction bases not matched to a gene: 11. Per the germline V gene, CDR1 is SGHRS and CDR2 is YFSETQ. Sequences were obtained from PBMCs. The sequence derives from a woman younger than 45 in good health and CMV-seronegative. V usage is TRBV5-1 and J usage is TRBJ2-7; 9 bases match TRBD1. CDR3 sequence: CATARDRAREQYF. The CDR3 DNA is TGCGCCACCGCCCGGGACAGGGCGAGGGAGCAGTACTTC. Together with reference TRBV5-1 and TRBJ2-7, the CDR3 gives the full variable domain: KAGVTQTPRYLIKTRGQQVTLSCSPISGHRSVSWYQQTPGQGLQFLFEYFSETQRNKGNFPGRFSGRQFSNSRSEMNVSTLELGDSALYLCATARDRAREQYFGPGTRLTVT.